Listed below are T cell receptor beta chains from one sample, sequenced in a study of shared clonotypes between healthy human individuals. Here immunoSEQ multiplex PCR was the method, and the copy in TCRdb shows in-frame clones only, minus some. The sample gives some 2.3 million clones, approximately 95% of which show up once; about 0.41% is in the top ten. Sequencing used naive CD4+ T cells from PBMCs. Source of these receptors: a man aged 18 to 29 in good health. Some clones in this sample may be carry-over from other donors' samples. The CDR3 runs from the conserved cysteine through the conserved F or W. The order of the fields is clone size, V gene, CDR3 protein. Some rows mark clone size as missing; the rest say once, few, many or name a class of expanded clone.

NA TRBV5-6 CASSSMPVAKNIQYF
NA TRBV4-1 CASSQLPDRANTEAFF
few TRBV5-1 CASSIGGSSSNQPQHF
NA TRBV7-9 CASSSKQGGNTEAFF
NA TRBV7-3 CASSSDPNNEQFF
NA TRBV11-2 CASSLSIADRGYEQYF
NA TRBV11-2 CASSFGGAPYEQYF
once TRBV11-2 CASSPPAYEQYF
NA TRBV18 CASSPAQGSNEQYF
NA TRBV23-1 CASSHLRRGEGLHPQTDTQYF
NA TRBV6-5 CASSFGLALHTGELFF
NA TRBV6-5 CASSYPLGSGRSEQFF
once TRBV30 CAWSVRTGANNQPQHF
NA TRBV7-2 CASSTGGSSYNEQFF
NA TRBV19 CASISWGRDTEAFF
NA TRBV7-9 CASTPRPAGETQYF
once TRBV2 CASSESGGSGQPQHF
NA TRBV6-1 CASTEAPPFEQYF
NA TRBV5-8 CASSLRSYLVGNQPQHF
NA TRBV6-4 CASTGRMVYTEAFF
NA TRBV7-2 CASSLEVREYLDTQYF
NA TRBV18 CASSTGTAIKPQHF
NA TRBV11-2 CASSPKDPFNTGELFF
few TRBV2 CASGEGRVSAEAFF
NA TRBV11-3 CASSPGQGNEQFF
NA TRBV7-9 CASSLSTGQPQHF
NA TRBV5-1 CASSPQGQGKTGELFF
NA TRBV5-1 CASSPNPLAAGTDTQYF
few TRBV2 CASSVMGTQPQHF
once TRBV28 CAGGRSGFNYGYTF
NA TRBV4-3 CASSQGRQPGVAGEPHTQYF
NA TRBV7-3 CASSLIGGAGGYTF
NA TRBV29-1 CSVRGDLYEQYF
NA TRBV7-3 CASSRYGTFTDTQYF
NA TRBV7-2 CASSLSGRADTQYF
NA TRBV6-5 CASTPSWAGANVLTF
NA TRBV2 CASSPIAGGWNNEQFF
NA TRBV15 CATSRDAGTGEQYF
NA TRBV2 CASSVLDTQYF
NA TRBV28 CASRGYGSTFEQYF
NA TRBV5-1 CASSSTKPTDTQYF
NA TRBV15 CATSRIGVAALFF
NA TRBV15 CATSRDRDRGLKYF
NA TRBV5-1 CASSLGPRGGGGTDTQYF
NA TRBV15 CATSRTRGAGSTDTQYF
NA TRBV7-9 CASSRGTTGELFF
NA TRBV7-8 CASSPRTGPSSGNTIYF
NA TRBV19 CASSIQGYHTEAFF
NA TRBV5-8 CASSFSASGNQPQHF
NA TRBV4-3 CASSQDSGAQGNEQFF
NA TRBV30 CAWDRTSVSYEQYF
NA TRBV15 CATSVRLRSYNEQFF
NA TRBV11-2 CASSLLDQETQYF
NA TRBV27 CASSLKADQPQHF